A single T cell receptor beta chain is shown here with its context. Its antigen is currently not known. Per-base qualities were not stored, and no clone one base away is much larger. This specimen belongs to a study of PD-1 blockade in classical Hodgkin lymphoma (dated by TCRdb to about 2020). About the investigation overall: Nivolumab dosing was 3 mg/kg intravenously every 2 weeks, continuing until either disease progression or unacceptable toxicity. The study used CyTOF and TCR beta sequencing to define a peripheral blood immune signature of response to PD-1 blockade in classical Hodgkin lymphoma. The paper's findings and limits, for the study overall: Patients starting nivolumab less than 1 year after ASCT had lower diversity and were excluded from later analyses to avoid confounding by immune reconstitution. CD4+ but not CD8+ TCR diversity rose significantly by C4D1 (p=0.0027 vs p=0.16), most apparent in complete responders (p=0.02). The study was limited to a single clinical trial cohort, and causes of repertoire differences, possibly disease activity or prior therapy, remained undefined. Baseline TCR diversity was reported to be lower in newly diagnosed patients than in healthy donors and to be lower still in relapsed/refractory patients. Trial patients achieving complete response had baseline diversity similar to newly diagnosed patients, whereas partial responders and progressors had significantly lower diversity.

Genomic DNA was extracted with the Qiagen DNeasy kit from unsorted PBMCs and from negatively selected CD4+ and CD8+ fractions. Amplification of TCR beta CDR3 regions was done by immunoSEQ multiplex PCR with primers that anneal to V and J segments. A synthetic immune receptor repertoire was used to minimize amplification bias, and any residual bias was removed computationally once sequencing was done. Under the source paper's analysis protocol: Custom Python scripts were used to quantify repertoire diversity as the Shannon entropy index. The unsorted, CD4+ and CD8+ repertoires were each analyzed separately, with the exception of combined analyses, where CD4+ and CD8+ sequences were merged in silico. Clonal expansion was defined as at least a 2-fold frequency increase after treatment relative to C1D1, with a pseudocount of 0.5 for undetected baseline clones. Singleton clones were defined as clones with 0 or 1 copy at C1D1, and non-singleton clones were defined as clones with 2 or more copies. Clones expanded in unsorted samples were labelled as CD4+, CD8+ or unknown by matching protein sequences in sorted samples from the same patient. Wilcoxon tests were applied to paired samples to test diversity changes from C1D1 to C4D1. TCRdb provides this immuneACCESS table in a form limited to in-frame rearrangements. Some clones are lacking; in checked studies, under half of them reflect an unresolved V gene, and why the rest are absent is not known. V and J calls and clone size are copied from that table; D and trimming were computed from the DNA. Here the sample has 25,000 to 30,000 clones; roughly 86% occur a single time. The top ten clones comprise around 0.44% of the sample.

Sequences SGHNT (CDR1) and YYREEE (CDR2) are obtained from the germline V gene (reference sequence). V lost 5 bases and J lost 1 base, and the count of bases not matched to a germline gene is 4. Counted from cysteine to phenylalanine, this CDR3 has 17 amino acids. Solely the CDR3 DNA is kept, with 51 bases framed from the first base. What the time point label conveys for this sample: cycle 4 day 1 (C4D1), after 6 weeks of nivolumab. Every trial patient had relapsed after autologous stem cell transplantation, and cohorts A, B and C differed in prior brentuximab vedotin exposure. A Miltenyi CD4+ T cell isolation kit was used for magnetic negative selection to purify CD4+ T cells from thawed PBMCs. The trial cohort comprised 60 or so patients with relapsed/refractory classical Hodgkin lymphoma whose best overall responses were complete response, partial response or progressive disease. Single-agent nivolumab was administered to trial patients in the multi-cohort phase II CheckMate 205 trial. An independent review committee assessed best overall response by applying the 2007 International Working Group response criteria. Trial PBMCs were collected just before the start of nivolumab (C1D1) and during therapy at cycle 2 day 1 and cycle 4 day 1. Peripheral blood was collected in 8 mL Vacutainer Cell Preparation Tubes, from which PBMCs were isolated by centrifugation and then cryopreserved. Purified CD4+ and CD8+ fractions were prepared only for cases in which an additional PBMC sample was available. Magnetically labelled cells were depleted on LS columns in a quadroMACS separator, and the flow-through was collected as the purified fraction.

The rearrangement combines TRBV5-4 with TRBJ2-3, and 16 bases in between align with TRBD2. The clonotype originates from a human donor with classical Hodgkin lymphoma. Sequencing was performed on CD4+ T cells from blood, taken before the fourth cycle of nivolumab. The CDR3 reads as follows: CASRPGTSGGGTDTQYF. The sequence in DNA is TGTGCCAGCAGGCCCGGGACTAGCGGGGGGGGCACAGATACGCAGTATTTT.